These T cell receptor beta chains were read from a single sample in a study of T cells in Graves' hyperthyroidism and ophthalmopathy. TCRdb fed the multiplex PCR reads into MiXCR, producing one record per CDR3 protein. The sample has approximately 600,000 distinct CDR3 sequences, more than 20% seen once. The sequenced sample was blood. The receptors here all came from a young man with Graves' ophthalmopathy. CDR3s include the opening cysteine and the closing phenylalanine or tryptophan. A D gene is named only where the DNA matches it firmly. A row's size may be missing; if present it is once, few, many or a size class.

D: NA
size: many
J: TRBJ1-2
V: TRBV3-1
CDR3: CASSPAQANYGYTF
DNA: TGTGCCAGCAGCCCCGCTCAAGCTAACTATGGCTACACCTTC

D: NA
size: many
J: TRBJ2-3
V: TRBV18
CDR3: CASSPGGSADTQYF
DNA: TGTGCCAGCTCACCGGGGGGTAGCGCCGATACGCAGTATTTT

D: NA
size: NA
J: TRBJ2-2
V: TRBV6-5
CDR3: CASSYGPNAGELFF
DNA: TGTGCCAGCAGTTACGGACCTAACGCCGGGGAGCTGTTTTTT

D: NA
size: many
J: TRBJ1-6
V: TRBV28
CDR3: CASSLSWGHSNSPLHF
DNA: TGTGCCAGCAGCCTCTCTTGGGGACATTCCAATTCACCCCTCCACTTT

D: TRBD2
size: many
J: TRBJ2-1
V: TRBV28
CDR3: CASSLWTSGNNEQFF
DNA: TGTGCCAGCAGTTTATGGACTAGCGGAAACAATGAGCAGTTCTTC

D: NA
size: NA
J: TRBJ2-7
V: TRBV24-1
CDR3: CATSARTAGSGEQYF
DNA: TGTGCCACCAGTGCCCGAACGGCGGGATCTGGCGAGCAGTACTTC

D: TRBD1
size: few
J: TRBJ1-5
V: TRBV27
CDR3: CASSPQGRHSSNQPQHF
DNA: TGTGCCAGCAGTCCACAGGGGCGACACTCTAGCAATCAGCCCCAGCATTTT

D: TRBD2
size: NA
J: TRBJ2-5
V: TRBV7-2
CDR3: CASSLGLAGGPKYF
DNA: TGTGCCAGCAGCCTGGGACTAGCGGGAGGGCCCAAATACTTC

D: NA
size: NA
J: TRBJ1-2
V: TRBV5-1
CDR3: CASSVSQEGYTF
DNA: TGCGCCAGCAGCGTCTCTCAGGAGGGCTACACCTTC

D: TRBD2
size: once
J: TRBJ2-2
V: TRBV7-9
CDR3: CASSPFGTSGGTGELFF
DNA: TGTGCCAGCAGCCCATTCGGGACTAGCGGTGGCACCGGGGAGCTGTTTTTT

D: NA
size: NA
J: TRBJ2-7
V: TRBV29-1
CDR3: CSVMAETSYEQYF
DNA: TGCAGCGTTATGGCAGAGACATCCTACGAGCAGTACTTC

D: TRBD1
size: few
J: TRBJ1-4
V: TRBV6-2/TRBV6-3
CDR3: CASRGDSFNEKLFF
DNA: TGTGCCAGCAGAGGGGACAGCTTCAATGAAAAACTGTTTTTT

D: NA
size: NA
J: TRBJ2-1
V: TRBV11-2
CDR3: CASSSVRTINEQFF
DNA: TGTGCCAGCAGCTCCGTTCGGACTATCAATGAGCAGTTCTTC

D: TRBD1
size: many
J: TRBJ1-1
V: TRBV18
CDR3: CASYQGASRMGAFF
DNA: TGTGCCAGTTACCAGGGGGCCTCGAGGATGGGAGCTTTCTTT

D: NA
size: few
J: TRBJ2-7
V: TRBV28
CDR3: CAGSLGPYEQYF
DNA: TGTGCCGGCAGTTTGGGACCTTACGAGCAGTACTTC

D: TRBD1
size: many
J: TRBJ2-7
V: TRBV28
CDR3: CASSQGTGGREQYF
DNA: TGTGCCAGCAGTCAGGGGACAGGGGGACGGGAGCAGTACTTC

D: TRBD2
size: few
J: TRBJ2-2
V: TRBV20-1
CDR3: CSARDRLAGVTGELFF
DNA: TGCAGTGCTAGAGATCGGCTAGCGGGAGTGACGGGGGAGCTGTTTTTT